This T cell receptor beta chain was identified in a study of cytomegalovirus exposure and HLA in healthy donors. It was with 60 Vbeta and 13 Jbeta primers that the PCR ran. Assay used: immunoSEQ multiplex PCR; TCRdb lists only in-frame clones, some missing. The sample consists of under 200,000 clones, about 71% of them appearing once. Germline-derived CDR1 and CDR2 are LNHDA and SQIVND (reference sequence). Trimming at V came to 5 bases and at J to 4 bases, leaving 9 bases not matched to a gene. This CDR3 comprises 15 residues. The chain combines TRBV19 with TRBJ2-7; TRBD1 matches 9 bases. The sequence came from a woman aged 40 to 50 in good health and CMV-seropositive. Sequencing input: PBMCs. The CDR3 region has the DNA TGTGCCAGTAGTTTGGGGACAGGGAGGCCTTACGAGCAGTACTTC. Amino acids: CASSLGTGRPYEQYF.